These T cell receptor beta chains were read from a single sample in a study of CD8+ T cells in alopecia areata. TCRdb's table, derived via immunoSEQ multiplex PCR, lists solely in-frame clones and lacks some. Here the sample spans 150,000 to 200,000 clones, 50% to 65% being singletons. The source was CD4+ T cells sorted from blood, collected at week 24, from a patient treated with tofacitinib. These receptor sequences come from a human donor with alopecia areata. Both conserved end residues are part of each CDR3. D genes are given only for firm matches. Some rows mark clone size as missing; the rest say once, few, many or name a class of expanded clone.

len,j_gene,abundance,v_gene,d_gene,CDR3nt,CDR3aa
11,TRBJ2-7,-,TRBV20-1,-,TGCAGTGCTAGTGCCAACTACGAGCAGTACTTC,CSASANYEQYF
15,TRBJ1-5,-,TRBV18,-,TGTGCCAGCTCACCGCGAGGAGTACGCAATCAGCCCCAGCATTTT,CASSPRGVRNQPQHF
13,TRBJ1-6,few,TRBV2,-,TGTGCCAGCGGTTTAGGGGTGAATTCACCCCTCCACTTT,CASGLGVNSPLHF
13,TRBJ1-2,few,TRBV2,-,TGTGCCAGCAGTGAGGAGGGCCGATATGGCTACACCTTC,CASSEEGRYGYTF
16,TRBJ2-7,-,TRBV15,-,TGTGCCACCAGCAGCCAAAAAGTGGGGGGGCGCGACGAGCAGTACTTC,CATSSQKVGGRDEQYF
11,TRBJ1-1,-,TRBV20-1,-,TGCAGTGCTGTCACAATTACTGAAGCTTTCTTT,CSAVTITEAFF
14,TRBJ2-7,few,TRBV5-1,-,TGCGCCAGCAGCTCATCGAACAGGCCCTACGAGCAGTACTTC,CASSSSNRPYEQYF
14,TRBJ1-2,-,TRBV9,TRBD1,TGTGCCAGCAGCCCAAGGACAGGGGGATATGGCTACACCTTC,CASSPRTGGYGYTF
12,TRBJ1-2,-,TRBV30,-,TGTGCCTGGGCGGACAGCAACTATGGCTACACCTTC,CAWADSNYGYTF
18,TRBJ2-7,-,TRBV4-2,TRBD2,TGTGCCAGCAGCCAAGATCGGTCGGAGCGGGGGGGTGGAGACGAGCAGTACTTC,CASSQDRSERGGGDEQYF